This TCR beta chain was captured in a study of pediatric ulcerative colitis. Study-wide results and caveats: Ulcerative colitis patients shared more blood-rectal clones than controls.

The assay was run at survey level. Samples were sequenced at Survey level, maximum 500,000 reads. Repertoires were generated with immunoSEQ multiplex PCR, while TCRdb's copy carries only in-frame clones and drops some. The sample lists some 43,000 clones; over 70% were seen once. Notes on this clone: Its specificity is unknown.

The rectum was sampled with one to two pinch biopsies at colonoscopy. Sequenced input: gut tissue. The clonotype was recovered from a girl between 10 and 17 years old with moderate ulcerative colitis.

The CDR3 region is CASSSNGDRGNGYTF. The CDR3 coding sequence is TGTGCCAGCAGTTCCAACGGGGACAGGGGGAATGGCTACACCTTC. The rearrangement uses TRBV6-5 and TRBJ1-2; 11 bases line up with TRBD1. Trimming cost V 4 bases and J 6 bases; bases outside gene matches: 7. Germline CDR1 reads MNHEY; CDR2 reads SVGAGI. The length of the CDR3 is 15 residues.